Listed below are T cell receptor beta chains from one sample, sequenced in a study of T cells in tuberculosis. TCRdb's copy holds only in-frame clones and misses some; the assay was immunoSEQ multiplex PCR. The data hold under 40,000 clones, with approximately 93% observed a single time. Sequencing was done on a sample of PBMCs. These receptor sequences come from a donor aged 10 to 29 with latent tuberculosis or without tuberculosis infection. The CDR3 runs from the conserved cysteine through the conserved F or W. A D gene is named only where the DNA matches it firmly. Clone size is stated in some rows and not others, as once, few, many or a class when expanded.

TGTGCCAGCAGTTTAGCGATAGCGACTGAAGCTTTCTTT	CASSLAIATEAFF	NA	TRBJ1-1	TRBV6-5	NA
TGTGCCAGCAGTCGCACGGGGGGCTACGAGCAGTACTTC	CASSRTGGYEQYF	TRBD2	TRBJ2-7	TRBV11-3	NA
TGTGCCAGTAGTATACGGCCAGAAGGAGTGAATTCACCCCTCCACTTT	CASSIRPEGVNSPLHF	NA	TRBJ1-6	TRBV19	NA
TGTGCCAGCAGCTTTGATACAGGGCCCCCAGATACGCAGTATTTT	CASSFDTGPPDTQYF	NA	TRBJ2-3	TRBV7-3	NA
TGTGCCAGCAGCGTAGAAACAGCTTCCCACGAGCAGTACTTC	CASSVETASHEQYF	NA	TRBJ2-7	TRBV9	NA
TGTGCCGTGGGATCGGGGGGCTACACCTTC	CAVGSGGYTF	NA	TRBJ1-2	TRBV10-3	NA
TGTGCCAGCAGCTTAGGGGGGCGGAACACTGAAGCTTTCTTT	CASSLGGRNTEAFF	NA	TRBJ1-1	TRBV7-6	NA
TGTGCCAGCAGTTTCGGGCGGGGGGAGAAGTATTTT	CASSFGRGEKYF	TRBD2	TRBJ2-3	TRBV27	NA
TGTGCCAGCAGCTTACCCGGGACAGGGGGCAATCAGCCCCAGCATTTT	CASSLPGTGGNQPQHF	TRBD1	TRBJ1-5	TRBV5-5	NA
TGTGCCAGCAGGAGGCTTTCGGACGGGAGCGGCGATGAGCAGTTCTTC	CASRRLSDGSGDEQFF	NA	TRBJ2-1	TRBV2	NA
TGTGCCAGCAGCTCGAATGAGCAGTTCTTC	CASSSNEQFF	NA	TRBJ2-1	TRBV7-9	NA
TGTGCCAGCAGCAATCGGGGGGGCAGCTTGAACACTGAAGCTTTCTTT	CASSNRGGSLNTEAFF	NA	TRBJ1-1	TRBV21-1	NA
TGTGCCAGCAGTTTCCCCGGGACTCAAGAGACCCAGTACTTC	CASSFPGTQETQYF	NA	TRBJ2-5	TRBV28	NA
TGTGCCAGCAGCTTAGTCGCAGGGGGACATGAGCAGTTCTTC	CASSLVAGGHEQFF	TRBD1	TRBJ2-1	TRBV11-1	NA
TGTGCCAGCAGTTCACAGGGAGGGTCCTACGAGCAGTACTTC	CASSSQGGSYEQYF	NA	TRBJ2-7	TRBV6-6	once